A single sample is the source of the 12 T cell receptor beta chains below, sequenced in a study of PD-1 blockade in classical Hodgkin lymphoma. Profiled with immunoSEQ multiplex PCR; TCRdb holds only in-frame clones, not every one. The sample includes fewer than 70,000 clones, 70% to 90% of them seen just once. Each patient's relapse followed autologous stem cell transplantation, and brentuximab vedotin exposure varied. The starting material was peripheral blood mononuclear cells (PBMCs), obtained before the second cycle of nivolumab. These TCRs come from a human donor with classical Hodgkin lymphoma.

The rearrangement links TRBV10-2 to TRBJ1-2; possibly TRBD1 for D (5 bases). CDR1 is WSHSY, CDR2 SAAADI, per germline. This CDR3 region has 16 residues. The V gene lost 5 bases and the J gene lost 4 bases, with 20 bases spanning the gap. The CDR3 is CASSPTLRGDGYGYTF. CDR3 nucleotides: TGCGCCAGCAGTCCCACTCTCAGAGGGGACGGCTATGGCTACACCTTC.

V is TRBV19 and J is TRBJ2-7, with 11 nucleotides matching TRBD2. V shed 10 bases and J 4 bases; nucleotides not matched to a gene: 12. Germline V gene sequence: CDR1 LNHDA, CDR2 SQIVND (reference sequence). The CDR3 is 15 amino acids. CDR3 in DNA: TGTGCCACCCATGCGGTAGCGGGGGGGGTTTACGAGCAGTACTTC. This translates into CATHAVAGGVYEQYF.

The V and J genes are TRBV19 and TRBJ1-2; 7 nucleotides agree with TRBD1. V dropped 9 bases and J dropped 8; count of bases not matched to a gene: 9. The CDR3 spans 12 residues. Per the germline V gene, CDR1 is LNHDA and CDR2 is SQIVND (reference sequence). This CDR3 reads CASYRQGGGYTF. The CDR3, as DNA: TGTGCCAGCTACCGACAGGGAGGAGGCTACACCTTC. The full variable domain, rest sourced from reference TRBV19 and TRBJ1-2, is DGGITQSPKYLFRKEGQNVTLSCEQNLNHDAMYWYRQDPGQGLRLIYYSQIVNDFQKGDIAEGYSVSREKKESFPLTVTSAQKNPTAFYLCASYRQGGGYTFGSGTRLTVV.

V and J are TRBV6-6 and TRBJ1-2; TRBD1 agrees at 10 bases. Trimming at V came to 4 bases and at J to 4 bases, leaving 9 bases not matched to a gene. The CDR3 sequence is 16 residues long. CDR1 MNHNY and CDR2 SVGAGI come from the germline V gene (reference sequence). The CDR3 spells CASSSGTGDVSYGYTF. The CDR3 DNA follows: TGTGCCAGCAGTTCGGGGACAGGGGACGTAAGCTATGGCTACACCTTC.

The chain couples TRBV7-9 to TRBJ1-1; 9 bases map to TRBD1. Germline V lookup: CDR1 SEHNR, CDR2 FQNEAQ (reference sequence). With 4 bases clipped from V and 2 bases from J, the junction kept 8 bases outside the gene matches. This CDR3 spans 16 amino acids. For the CDR3, the DNA is TGTGCCAGCAGCTCGACAGGGGGAAACCGAAACACTGAAGCTTTCTTT. Translation gives CASSSTGGNRNTEAFF.

V usage is TRBV5-1 and J usage is TRBJ1-4; no firm D call. V lost 3 bases and J 2 bases, leaving 8 bases between the germline ends. The CDR3 consists of 14 residues. From germline, CDR1 is SGHRS and CDR2 YFSETQ. CDR3 nucleotide sequence: TGCGCCAGCAGCTCGGAGGGTACTAATGAAAAACTGTTTTTT. This translates into CASSSEGTNEKLFF.

The V call is TRBV29-1, the J call TRBJ1-3; D unclear. With 3 bases removed from V and 0 bases from J, the gap between germline ends came to 12 bases. Germline loops: CDR1 SQVTM, CDR2 ANQGSEA. CDR3 size: 15 residues. The CDR3 spells CSVEGRHSSGNTIYF. CDR3 nucleotide sequence: TGCAGCGTTGAGGGCAGACATAGCTCTGGAAACACCATATATTTT.

The rearrangement uses TRBV6-1 and TRBJ2-1; a possible D gene is TRBD2 (7 bases). The CDR3 is 15 amino acids. Germline lookup yields CDR1 MNHNS and CDR2 SASEGT. Trimming removed 8 bases at V and 5 bases at J, with 19 bases between. This chain's CDR3 is CASPGRGGPHNEQFF. CDR3 nucleotides: TGTGCCAGCCCGGGTAGGGGGGGGCCACACAATGAGCAGTTCTTC.

CDR3 bases: TGTGCCAGCATGGGGGCGTCGGTGGACACCGGGGAGCTGTTTTTT. Translation: CASMGASVDTGELFF. The genes are TRBV27 and TRBJ2-2; D may be TRBD1 (6 bases). Germline assignment: CDR1 MNHEY and CDR2 SMNVEV (reference sequence). The CDR3 has 15 amino acids. Trimming left V 7 bases short and J 3 bases short, with 15 bases between.

CDR3: CASSKGGLGTQYF. Written as DNA, the CDR3 is TGTGCCAGTAGTAAGGGGGGGCTGGGGACCCAGTACTTC. The chain employs TRBV19 and TRBJ2-5, with TRBD2 as a possible D gene (7 bases). Looked up from germline, CDR1 is LNHDA and CDR2 is SQIVND (reference sequence). The CDR3 is made up of 13 amino acids. V lost 4 bases, J lost 7 bases, and 13 bases lay in between.

The chain joins TRBV5-1 to TRBJ1-2; a weak D match, TRBD1 (5 bases). The germline V and J ends were trimmed by 2 bases and 4 bases, with 9 bases remaining between them. The CDR3 is made up of 13 amino acids. Per germline, CDR1 SGHRS and CDR2 YFSETQ. The CDR3: CASSLAGIYGYTF. CDR3 DNA: TGCGCCAGCAGCTTAGCAGGGATCTATGGCTACACCTTC.

This clone is a singleton in its sample. This rearrangement joins TRBV28 to TRBJ1-5; D call uncertain. There are 13 residues in the CDR3. Germline V gives CDR1 MDHEN, CDR2 SYDVKM. Trimming stripped 6 bases from V and 11 bases from J, with 17 bases between. The CDR3 is CASRSGPSTSQHF. The CDR3 DNA sequence: TGTGCCAGCAGGTCCGGCCCCAGCACATCCCAGCATTTT.